This TCR beta chain was documented in a study of cytomegalovirus exposure and HLA in healthy donors. Findings of the study overall: Donor immune exposure was known only as CMV serostatus.

This clone was observed a single time. Its antigen is as yet unknown. The CDR3 runs 15 residues. Trimming cost V 2 bases and J 7 bases, with 17 bases left between them. CDR1 SGHVS and CDR2 FQNEAQ come from the germline V gene. Primers included in the PCR were 60 Vbeta and 13 Jbeta primers. Assay: immunoSEQ multiplex PCR; the TCRdb copy retains only in-frame clones and omits some. This sample has 150,000 to 200,000 clones, with about 84% found just once. The origin of this receptor is a man aged 50-59 years in good health and CMV-seronegative. V is TRBV7-8 and J is TRBJ2-5; tentative D call: TRBD1 (5 bases). The sample taken for sequencing was PBMCs. CDR3 sequence reads: CASSLTGSLDRTQYF. Here the CDR3 DNA reads TGTGCCAGCAGCTTAACAGGCAGTCTGGATAGGACCCAGTACTTC.